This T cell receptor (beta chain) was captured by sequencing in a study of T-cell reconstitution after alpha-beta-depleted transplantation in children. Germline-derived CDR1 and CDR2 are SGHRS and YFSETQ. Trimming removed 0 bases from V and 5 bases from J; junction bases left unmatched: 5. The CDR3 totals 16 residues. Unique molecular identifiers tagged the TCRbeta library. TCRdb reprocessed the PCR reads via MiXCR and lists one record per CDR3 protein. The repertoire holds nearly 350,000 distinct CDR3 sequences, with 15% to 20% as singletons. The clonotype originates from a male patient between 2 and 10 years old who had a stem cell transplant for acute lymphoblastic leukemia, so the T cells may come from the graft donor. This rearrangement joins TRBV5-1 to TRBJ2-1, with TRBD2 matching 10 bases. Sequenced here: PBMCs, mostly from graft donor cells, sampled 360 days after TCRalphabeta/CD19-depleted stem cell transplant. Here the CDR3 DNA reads TGCGCCAGCAGCTTGGCCAGGCTAGCGGGAGACAATGAGCAGTTCTTC. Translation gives CASSLARLAGDNEQFF.